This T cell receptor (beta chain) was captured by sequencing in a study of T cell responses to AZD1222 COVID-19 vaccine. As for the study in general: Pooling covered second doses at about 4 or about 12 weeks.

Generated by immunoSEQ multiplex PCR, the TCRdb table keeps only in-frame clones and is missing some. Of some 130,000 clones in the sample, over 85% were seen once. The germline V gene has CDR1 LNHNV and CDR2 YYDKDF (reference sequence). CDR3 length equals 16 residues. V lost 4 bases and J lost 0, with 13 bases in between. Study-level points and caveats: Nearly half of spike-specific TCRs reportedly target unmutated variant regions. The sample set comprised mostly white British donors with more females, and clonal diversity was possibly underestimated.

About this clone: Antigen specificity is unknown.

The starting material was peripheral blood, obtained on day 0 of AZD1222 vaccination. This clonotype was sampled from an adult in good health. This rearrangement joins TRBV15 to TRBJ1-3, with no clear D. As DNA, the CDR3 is TGTGCCACCAGCATCTCTCGTGGTGCCTCTGGAAACACCATATATTTT. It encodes CATSISRGASGNTIYF.